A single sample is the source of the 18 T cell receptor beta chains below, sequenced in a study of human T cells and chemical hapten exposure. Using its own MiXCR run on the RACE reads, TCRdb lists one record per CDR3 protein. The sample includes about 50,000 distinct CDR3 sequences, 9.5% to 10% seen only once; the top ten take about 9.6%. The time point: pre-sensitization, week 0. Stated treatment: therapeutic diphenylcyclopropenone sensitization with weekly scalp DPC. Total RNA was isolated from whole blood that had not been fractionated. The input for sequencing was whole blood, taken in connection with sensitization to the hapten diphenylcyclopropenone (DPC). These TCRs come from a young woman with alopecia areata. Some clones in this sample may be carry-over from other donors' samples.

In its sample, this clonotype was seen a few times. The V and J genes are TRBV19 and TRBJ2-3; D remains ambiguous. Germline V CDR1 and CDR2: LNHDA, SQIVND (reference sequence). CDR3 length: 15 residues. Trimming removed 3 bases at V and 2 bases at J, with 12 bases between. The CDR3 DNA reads TGTGCCAGTAGTATCGGTAGGGCGGCCACAGATACGCAGTATTTT. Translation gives CASSIGRAATDTQYF.

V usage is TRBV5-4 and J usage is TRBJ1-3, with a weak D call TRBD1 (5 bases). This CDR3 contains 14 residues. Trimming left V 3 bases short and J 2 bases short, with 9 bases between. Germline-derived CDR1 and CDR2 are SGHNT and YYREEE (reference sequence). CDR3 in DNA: TGTGCCAGCAGCTCAGCGGGGGCTGGAAACACCATATATTTT. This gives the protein CASSSAGAGNTIYF.

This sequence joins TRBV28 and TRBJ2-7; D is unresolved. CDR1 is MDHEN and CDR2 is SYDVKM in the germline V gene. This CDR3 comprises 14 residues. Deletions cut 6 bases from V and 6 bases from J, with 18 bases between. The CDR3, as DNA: TGTGCCAGCAGGGTAAATCAGGCTCCCTGCGAGCAGTACTTC. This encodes CASRVNQAPCEQYF.

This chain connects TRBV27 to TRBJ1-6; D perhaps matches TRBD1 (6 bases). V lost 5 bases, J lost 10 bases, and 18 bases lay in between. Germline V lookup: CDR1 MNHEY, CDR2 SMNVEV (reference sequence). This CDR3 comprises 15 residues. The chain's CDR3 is CASSRSTGFGSPLHF. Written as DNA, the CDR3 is TGTGCCAGCAGTCGATCAACAGGGTTCGGATCACCCCTCCACTTT.

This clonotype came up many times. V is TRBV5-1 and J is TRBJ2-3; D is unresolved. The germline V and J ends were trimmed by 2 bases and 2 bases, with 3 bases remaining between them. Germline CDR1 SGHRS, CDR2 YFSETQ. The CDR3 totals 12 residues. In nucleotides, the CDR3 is TGCGCCAGCAGCTTAGTCACAGATACGCAGTATTTT. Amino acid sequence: CASSLVTDTQYF.

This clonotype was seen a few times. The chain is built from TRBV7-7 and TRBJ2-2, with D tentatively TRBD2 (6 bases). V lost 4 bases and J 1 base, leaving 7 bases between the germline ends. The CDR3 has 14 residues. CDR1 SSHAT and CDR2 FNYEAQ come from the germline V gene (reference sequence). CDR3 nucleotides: TGTGCCAGCAGCTCCGGGGGGAACACCGGGGAGCTGTTTTTT. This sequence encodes CASSSGGNTGELFF.

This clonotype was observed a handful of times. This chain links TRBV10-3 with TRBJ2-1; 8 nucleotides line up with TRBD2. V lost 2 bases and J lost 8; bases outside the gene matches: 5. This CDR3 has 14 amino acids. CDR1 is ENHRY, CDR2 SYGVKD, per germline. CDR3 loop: CAISEGRAGDEQFF. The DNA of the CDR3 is TGTGCCATCAGTGAGGGACGAGCGGGGGATGAGCAGTTCTTC.

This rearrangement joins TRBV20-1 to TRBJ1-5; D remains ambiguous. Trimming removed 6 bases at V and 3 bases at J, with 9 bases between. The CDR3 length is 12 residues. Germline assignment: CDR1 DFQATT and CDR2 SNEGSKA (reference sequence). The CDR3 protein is CSALDANQPQHF. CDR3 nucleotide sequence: TGCAGTGCGCTGGACGCCAATCAGCCCCAGCATTTT.

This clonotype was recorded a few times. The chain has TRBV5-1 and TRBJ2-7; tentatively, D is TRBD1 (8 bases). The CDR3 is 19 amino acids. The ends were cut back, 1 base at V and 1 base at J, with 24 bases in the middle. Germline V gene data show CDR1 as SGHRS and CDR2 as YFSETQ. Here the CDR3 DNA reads TGCGCCAGCAGCTTGAATCCCCTAGGGGGGGACAGGACATCCTACGAGCAGTACTTC. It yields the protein CASSLNPLGGDRTSYEQYF.

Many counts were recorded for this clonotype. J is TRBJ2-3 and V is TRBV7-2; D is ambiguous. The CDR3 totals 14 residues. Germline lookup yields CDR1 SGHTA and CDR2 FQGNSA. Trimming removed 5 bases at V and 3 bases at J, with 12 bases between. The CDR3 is CASSPALVTDTQYF. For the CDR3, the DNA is TGTGCCAGCAGCCCGGCCTTGGTGACAGATACGCAGTATTTT.

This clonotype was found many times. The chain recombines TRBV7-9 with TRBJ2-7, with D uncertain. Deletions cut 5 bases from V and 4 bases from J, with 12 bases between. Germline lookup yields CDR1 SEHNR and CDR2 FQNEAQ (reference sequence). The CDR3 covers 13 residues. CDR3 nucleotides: TGTGCCAGCAGCGCTCTTAGTCGGTACGAGCAGTACTTC. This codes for CASSALSRYEQYF.

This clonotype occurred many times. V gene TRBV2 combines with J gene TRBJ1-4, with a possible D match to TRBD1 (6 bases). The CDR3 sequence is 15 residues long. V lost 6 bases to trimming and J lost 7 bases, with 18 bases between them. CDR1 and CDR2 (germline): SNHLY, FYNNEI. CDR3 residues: CASSPNIPRGEKLFF. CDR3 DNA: TGTGCCAGCAGCCCCAACATCCCCAGGGGTGAAAAACTGTTTTTT.

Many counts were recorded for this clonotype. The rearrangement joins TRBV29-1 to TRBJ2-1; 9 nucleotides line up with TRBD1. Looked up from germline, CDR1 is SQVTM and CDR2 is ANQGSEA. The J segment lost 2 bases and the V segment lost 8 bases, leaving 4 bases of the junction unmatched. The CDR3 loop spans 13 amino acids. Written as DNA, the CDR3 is TGCAGCTTCCGGGACAGGGCCTACAATGAGCAGTTCTTC. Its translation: CSFRDRAYNEQFF.

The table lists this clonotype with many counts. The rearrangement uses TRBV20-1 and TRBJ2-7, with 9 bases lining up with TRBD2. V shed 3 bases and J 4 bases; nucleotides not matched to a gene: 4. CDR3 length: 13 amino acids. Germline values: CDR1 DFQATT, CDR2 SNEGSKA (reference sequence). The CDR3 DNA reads TGCAGTGCTAGCGCGGGGGGGCAGTACGAGCAGTACTTC. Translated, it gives CSASAGGQYEQYF.

This CDR3 is CSARGQYRGKTQYF. Here the CDR3 DNA reads TGCAGTGCTAGGGGACAATACAGGGGGAAGACCCAGTACTTC. V gene TRBV20-1 combines with J gene TRBJ2-5, with 8 bases identical to TRBD1. V gave up 3 bases and J gave up 6 bases; unmatched junction bases: 9. This CDR3 is 14 amino acids long. Germline V CDR1 and CDR2: DFQATT, SNEGSKA (reference sequence).

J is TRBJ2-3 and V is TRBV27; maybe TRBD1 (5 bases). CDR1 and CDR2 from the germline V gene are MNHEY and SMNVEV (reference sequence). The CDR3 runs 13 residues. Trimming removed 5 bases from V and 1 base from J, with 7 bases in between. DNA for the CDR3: TGTGCCAGCAGTCAGGGCCGCACAGATACGCAGTATTTT. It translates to CASSQGRTDTQYF.

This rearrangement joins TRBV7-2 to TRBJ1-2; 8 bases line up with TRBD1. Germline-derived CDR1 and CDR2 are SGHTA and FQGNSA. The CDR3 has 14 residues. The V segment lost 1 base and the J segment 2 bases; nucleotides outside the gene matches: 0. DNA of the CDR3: TGTGCCAGCAGCTTAGGGACAGGGAACTATGGCTACACCTTC. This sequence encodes CASSLGTGNYGYTF.

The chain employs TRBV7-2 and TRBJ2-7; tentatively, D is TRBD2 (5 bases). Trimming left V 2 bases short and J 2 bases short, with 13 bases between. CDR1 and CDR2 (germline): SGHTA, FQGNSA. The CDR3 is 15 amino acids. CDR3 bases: TGTGCCAGCAGCTTATTCGAGCGGTCCACCTACGAGCAGTACTTC. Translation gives CASSLFERSTYEQYF.